Included here is one T cell receptor beta chain sequence, with context. The germline V gene encodes CDR1 SGHNT and CDR2 YYREEE (reference sequence). Trimming left V 4 bases short and J 1 base short, with 9 bases between. This CDR3 spans 15 amino acids. Enrollment of patients from Seattle took place during active infection, with longitudinal follow-up. These data are taken from a study of blood T cell repertoires in COVID-19. In the study overall: Sources were T cells, B-cell-depleted T cells, or PBMCs; the material itself was cDNA or gDNA.

Per the original methods: Counts of nucleated cells, estimated from reference gene primer amplification, were obtained. The repertoire was sequenced with immunoSEQ multiplex PCR; TCRdb's copy has only in-frame clones and lacks some. That table is the source of V, J and clone size, and D and trimming were worked out from the DNA. The data show some 110,000 clones, 92% seen once. This sequence joins TRBV5-4 and TRBJ2-6, with TRBD2 as a possible D gene (5 bases). Sequencing was carried out using peripheral blood. The sequence was obtained from a man between 45 and 60 years old with COVID-19, enrolled during active disease. The CDR3 region has the DNA TGTGCCAGCAGCGTGACTATATCTGGGGCCAACGTCCTGACTTTC. Its translation is CASSVTISGANVLTF.